This T cell receptor beta chain appears in the sequencing data of a study of T cells in Graves' hyperthyroidism and ophthalmopathy (dated by TCRdb to between 2018 and 2021). Study-wide context: Peripheral blood samples were taken at the time of initial diagnosis, prior to any treatment. Following sampling, methimazole starting at 30 mg daily was given to hyperthyroidism patients, and high-dose intravenous methylprednisolone was given to ophthalmopathy patients. To identify TCR V-J signatures that set the groups apart, the researchers used a discovery cohort of 95 to 100 patients, made up of under 50 with Graves' ophthalmopathy and about 60 with stable Graves' hyperthyroidism. Thyroid tissue and blood T-cell repertoires from more than 5 Graves' hyperthyroidism patients were also compared in the study. Prospective prediction of ophthalmopathy was tested in an independent validation cohort consisting of about 19 hyperthyroidism patients and around 16 patients who later progressed to ophthalmopathy. According to the paper, TCR Vbeta CDR3 sequencing was carried out on approximately 140 peripheral blood samples, which came from approximately 41 ophthalmopathy, under 85 hyperthyroidism and approximately 17 progressor patients. The 85 to 100 discovery patients were randomly split 7:3 into training and test sets.

A patient counted as having stable Graves' hyperthyroidism if no progression to ophthalmopathy occurred over 18 months of follow-up. The hyperthyroidism patients were between 18 and 65 years old and newly diagnosed, with a disease duration of less than 2 months. Exclusion was applied to patients with uncontrolled infections, other autoimmune diseases, pregnancy or lactation. Diagnoses relied on clinical symptoms, serum thyroxine and TRAb, thyroid ultrasound and orbital computed tomography. PBMCs were isolated from 10 ml of fresh peripheral blood by Ficoll-Paque density gradient centrifugation. Trizol reagent was used to extract total RNA, and RNA quality was then checked on an Agilent 2100 Bioanalyzer. Amplification of TCR beta CDR3 regions was carried out from RNA transcripts. A first-round RT-PCR of the TCR CDR3 used the HTBI primer set with the Qiagen OneStep RT-PCR kit. The libraries were constructed in a second round of multiplex PCR and then size-selected and purified. Libraries were sequenced paired-end with 100 bp reads on an Illumina HiSeq2000. As for the authors' bioinformatics: Raw data were processed with SOAPnuke, discarding reads with adapters, uncalled bases, mean Phred below 15, or no exact constant-primer or identifier match. High-quality paired reads were merged using COPE v1.2.5, and each unique nucleotide sequence was defined as a clonotype. MiTCR v1.1 was used to align the clonotypes against IMGT TRBV, TRBD and TRBJ reference segments. Only V-J combinations with frequency above 0.0001, covering approximately 99% of repertoires, were analysed. A TCS score was defined as the ratio of F50 (clonal expansion) to E x V (chaos), with BLOSUM62-based TCRdist applied between CDR3 peptides within each V-J. Welch's t-statistics and random forest reduced roughly 530 V-J features to around 14, which were used in a naive Bayes classifier (R e1071). TCRdb passed the public sequencing reads through fastp at Q25 and MiXCR, retaining productive beta sequences. Rows with a matching CDR3 protein are joined into one entry that keeps the most common DNA and genes. The V and J calls reflect TCRdb's pipeline rather than the authors' work. The sample yields fewer than 800,000 distinct CDR3 sequences; about 16% were counted once. Of the sample, approximately 8.4% is held by the ten largest clones.

From its cysteine to its phenylalanine, the CDR3 spans 13 amino acids. Only the CDR3 portion is preserved as DNA: 39 bases, with reading frame beginning at the first base. For CDR1 and CDR2, the germline V gene (reference sequence) lists LNHDA and SQIVND. V and J are trimmed by 6 bases and 3 bases, and the gene matches miss 0 bases of the junction. Findings and caveats that apply to the study as a whole: In validation, the model predicted progression to ophthalmopathy with roughly 66% sensitivity and 72% to 85% specificity, a median of around 6.6 months before onset. Sample size was not statistically predetermined, and blinding of investigators to group allocation was not performed. Blood samples also contained most of the expanded thyroid clonotypes (frequency above 0.001), which suggests that blood repertoires may reflect thyroid immune responses. A 13 V-J signature model separated ophthalmopathy from stable hyperthyroidism, with approximately 87% sensitivity and 81% to 82% specificity in cross-validation and 80%/75% in testing.

Comment on this clonotype: Its antigen is currently not known. Per-base quality was not reported, and no clone a single base away is much larger than it.

In this chain, TRBV19 is recombined with TRBJ1-4; 8 central bases correspond to TRBD1. The clonotype comes from a man aged 18-30 years with Graves' hyperthyroidism. The specimen sequenced was blood. The nucleotide sequence reads as follows: TGTGCCAGTAGACAGGGGGCTAATGAAAAACTGTTTTTT. It translates to CASRQGANEKLFF.